The 13 T cell receptor beta chains reported below all come from one sample, sequenced in a study of shared clonotypes between healthy human individuals. Repertoires were generated with immunoSEQ multiplex PCR, while TCRdb's copy carries only in-frame clones and drops some. The sample consists of fewer than 600,000 clones, 79% of them appearing once. The material sequenced was PBMCs. These receptor sequences come from a woman in her forties in good health. Some clones in this sample may be carry-over from other donors' samples.

The chain links TRBV25-1 to TRBJ1-2, with D unclear. The V gene's germline CDR1 is MGHDK and CDR2 SYGVNS. The CDR3 totals 13 residues. Trimming left V 3 bases short and J 4 bases short, with 9 bases between. As DNA, the CDR3 is TGTGCCAGCAGTGACCTGGAAGTCTATGGCTACACCTTC. The encoded protein is CASSDLEVYGYTF.

As to this clone: A clone one base away is much larger, so this may be a read error. J is TRBJ1-1 and V is TRBV11-1, with D maybe TRBD1 (6 bases). In germline, CDR1 is SGHAT, CDR2 FQDESV (reference sequence). Trimming shortened V by 3 bases and J by 1 base, and 9 bases separated the two germline ends. This CDR3 has 14 amino acids. The CDR3 DNA reads as TGTGCCAGCAGCTTTGGAGGGGGGAACACTGAAGCTTTCTTT. This gives the protein CASSFGGGNTEAFF.

This clone has just a few counts. The V gene is TRBV7-2, the J gene TRBJ2-5; 7 nucleotides align to TRBD2. This CDR3 is built from 16 residues. Trimming took 3 bases from V and 2 from J; bases not matched to a gene: 9. Germline lookup yields CDR1 SGHTA and CDR2 FQGNSA. In nucleotides, the CDR3 is TGTGCCAGCAGCTTGTTTGCGGGAGTATTTCAAGAGACCCAGTACTTC. It codes for CASSLFAGVFQETQYF. Based on the CDR3 plus reference TRBV7-2 and TRBJ2-5, the full variable domain is GAGVSQSPSNKVTEKGKDVELRCDPISGHTALYWYRQSLGQGLEFLIYFQGNSAPDKSGLPSDRFSAERTGGSVSTLTIQRTQQEDSAVYLCASSLFAGVFQETQYFGPGTRLLVL.

V is TRBV25-1 and J is TRBJ2-1; 8 positions match TRBD1. This CDR3 comprises 16 residues. CDR1 is MGHDK, CDR2 SYGVNS, per germline. Trimming at V came to 3 bases and at J to 8 bases, leaving 12 bases not matched to a gene. The CDR3 bases are TGTGCCAGCAGTGAGGTTAGCAGGGGGCGCCGGGATGAGCAGTTCTTC. Translating it yields CASSEVSRGRRDEQFF.

The V and J genes are TRBV11-3 and TRBJ2-1, with D unclear. The ends were cut back, 1 base at V and 9 bases at J, with 10 bases in the middle. The CDR3 spans 13 residues. Germline CDR1 and CDR2: SGHNT and YENEEA. The CDR3 loop reads CASSLGRVGEQFF. The CDR3 bases are TGTGCCAGCAGCTTAGGTCGGGTGGGTGAGCAGTTCTTC.

The rearrangement links TRBV7-9 to TRBJ2-7, with 13 bases fitting TRBD2. The length of the CDR3 is 16 residues. The germline gives CDR1 SEHNR, CDR2 FQNEAQ (reference sequence). Trimming cost V 6 bases and J 2 bases; bases outside gene matches: 7. The chain's CDR3 is CASSTTGTSGTYEQYF. The CDR3 nucleotides are TGTGCCAGCAGTACCACCGGGACTAGCGGGACCTACGAGCAGTACTTC.

This clone was seen at least ten times. The rearrangement links TRBV29-1 to TRBJ2-1; 11 bases are shared with TRBD1. J lost 5 bases, V lost 5 bases, and 5 bases had no gene match. The CDR3 spans 14 residues. Germline loops: CDR1 SQVTM, CDR2 ANQGSEA. This CDR3 is CSVRDRGFDNEQFF. For the CDR3, the DNA is TGCAGCGTTCGGGACAGGGGGTTCGACAATGAGCAGTTCTTC.

This rearrangement joins TRBV6-1 to TRBJ2-3; TRBD2 agrees at 10 bases. The V gene's germline CDR1 is MNHNS and CDR2 SASEGT. Losses at the gene ends were 5 bases for V and 4 bases for J; bases not matched to a gene: 3. CDR3 length: 14 amino acids. The CDR3 DNA reads as TGTGCCAGCAGTAGCGGGAGGGGAGCAGATACGCAGTATTTT. Its translation: CASSSGRGADTQYF.

This chain uses TRBV2 with TRBJ1-3; no clear D. The CDR3 has 15 residues. With 0 bases removed from V and 2 bases from J, the gap between germline ends came to 8 bases. Germline assignment: CDR1 SNHLY and CDR2 FYNNEI. The CDR3 bases are TGTGCCAGCAGTGAAGCGGACGGAACTGGAAACACCATATATTTT. It codes for CASSEADGTGNTIYF.

This clone turned up a few times. The same CDR3 can be traced to other DNA sequences in this sample. This sequence joins TRBV5-4 and TRBJ2-3; D ambiguous. The CDR3 loop spans 13 amino acids. The V gene lost 0 bases and the J gene lost 0 bases, with 2 bases spanning the gap. From germline, CDR1 is SGHNT and CDR2 YYREEE (reference sequence). CDR3 in amino acids: CASSLASTDTQYF. CDR3 bases: TGTGCCAGCAGCTTGGCTAGCACAGATACGCAGTATTTT.

The rearrangement links TRBV5-1 to TRBJ2-5; D gene ambiguous. Near its end, the DNA agrees better with TRBJ2-7, so the J call may be wrong. Germline-derived CDR1 and CDR2 are SGHRS and YFSETQ. The CDR3 loop spans 13 amino acids. CDR3 in DNA: TGCGCCAGCAGCTTGTATGGAACCTACGAGCAGTACTTC. Translated, it gives CASSLYGTYEQYF.

The chain joins TRBV9 to TRBJ2-1; 12 bases fit TRBD2. Germline V gene data show CDR1 as SGDLS and CDR2 as YYNGEE. This CDR3 spans 15 amino acids. V gave up 5 bases and J gave up 8 bases; unmatched junction bases: 8. CDR3 sequence (DNA): TGTGCCAGCAGTGGTGGGACTAGCGGGTTGTATGAGCAGTTCTTC. Translating gives CASSGGTSGLYEQFF.

The chain employs TRBV15 and TRBJ2-7; 8 nucleotides match TRBD1. V shed 1 base and J 0 bases; nucleotides not matched to a gene: 8. The germline V gene has CDR1 LNHNV and CDR2 YYDKDF (reference sequence). The CDR3 totals 17 residues. DNA of the CDR3: TGTGCCACCAGCAGAGGCCTAAGGGACAGGAGCTCCTACGAGCAGTACTTC. As protein: CATSRGLRDRSSYEQYF.